This TCR beta chain was identified in a study of shared clonotypes between healthy human individuals. Study-wide context: Each donor had three CD4 naive, three CD4 memory, two CD8 naive and one CD8 memory plate.

The V and J ends lost 6 bases and 8 bases respectively, with 17 bases between them. Germline V gene lookup returns CDR1 MNHNS and CDR2 SASEGT. The CDR3 covers 13 residues. This clone has just one count. Antigen specificity is unknown. Study-level results: It was observed that 5% to 6% of naive CD4 clonotypes were shared across a few donors.

Researchers ran the assay at a deep level. Measured with immunoSEQ multiplex PCR; TCRdb has only the in-frame clones, and not every one. The data show about 1,500,000 clones, with 95% to 97% seen just once and 1% to 1.5% held by the top ten. The rearrangement uses TRBV6-1 and TRBJ2-7, with a tentative D call TRBD2 (5 bases). Sequencing used naive CD4+ T cells sorted from blood. Subset: CD45RA+ positively selected. This clonotype originated in a man younger than 40 in good health. The CDR3 coding sequence is TGTGCCAGCAGCGGGGTTGAGGTACGGAAGCAGTACTTC. Amino acids: CASSGVEVRKQYF.